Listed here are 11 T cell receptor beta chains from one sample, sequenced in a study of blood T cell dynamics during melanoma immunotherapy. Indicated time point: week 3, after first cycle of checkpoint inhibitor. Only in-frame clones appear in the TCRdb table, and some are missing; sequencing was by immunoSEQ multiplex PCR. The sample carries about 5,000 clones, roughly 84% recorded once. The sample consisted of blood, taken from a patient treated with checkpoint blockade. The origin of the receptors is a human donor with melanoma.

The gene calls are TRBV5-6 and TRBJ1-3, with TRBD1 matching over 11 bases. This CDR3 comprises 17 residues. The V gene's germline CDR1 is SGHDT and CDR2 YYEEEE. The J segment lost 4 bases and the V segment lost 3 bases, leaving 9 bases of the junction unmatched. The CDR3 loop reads CASSYPDRGRSGNTIYF. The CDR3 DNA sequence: TGTGCCAGCAGCTACCCGGACAGGGGGCGTTCGGGAAACACCATATATTTT. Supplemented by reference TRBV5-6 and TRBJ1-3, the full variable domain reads DAGVTQSPTHLIKTRGQQVTLRCSPKSGHDTVSWYQQALGQGPQFIFQYYEEEERQRGNFPDRFSGHQFPNYSSELNVNALLLGDSALYLCASSYPDRGRSGNTIYFGEGSWLTVV.

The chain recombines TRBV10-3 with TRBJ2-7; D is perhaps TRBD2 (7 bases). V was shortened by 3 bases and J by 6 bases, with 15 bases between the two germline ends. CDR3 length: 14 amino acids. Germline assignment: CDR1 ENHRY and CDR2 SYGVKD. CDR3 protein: CAISDGGLPSEQYF. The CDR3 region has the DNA TGTGCCATCAGTGACGGGGGGCTCCCTTCCGAGCAGTACTTC.

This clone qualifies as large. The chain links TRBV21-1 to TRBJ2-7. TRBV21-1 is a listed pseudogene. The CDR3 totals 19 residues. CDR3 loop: CASSKGSSLTGTVTYEQYF. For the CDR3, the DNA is TGTGCCAGCAGCAAAGGGTCCTCTTTAACCGGGACGGTAACCTACGAGCAGTACTTC.

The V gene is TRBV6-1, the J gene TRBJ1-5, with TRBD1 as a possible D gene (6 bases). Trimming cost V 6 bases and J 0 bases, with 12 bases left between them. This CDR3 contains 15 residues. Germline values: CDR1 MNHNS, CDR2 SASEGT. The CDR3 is CASRGGQISNQPQHF. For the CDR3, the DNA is TGTGCCAGCAGGGGAGGACAGATTAGCAATCAGCCCCAGCATTTT.

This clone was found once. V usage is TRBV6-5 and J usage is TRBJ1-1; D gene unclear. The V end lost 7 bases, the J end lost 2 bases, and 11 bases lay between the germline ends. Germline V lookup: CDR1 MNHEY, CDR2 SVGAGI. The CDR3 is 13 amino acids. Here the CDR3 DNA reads TGTGCCAGCAATCCTATCGGAAACACTGAAGCTTTCTTT. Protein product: CASNPIGNTEAFF.

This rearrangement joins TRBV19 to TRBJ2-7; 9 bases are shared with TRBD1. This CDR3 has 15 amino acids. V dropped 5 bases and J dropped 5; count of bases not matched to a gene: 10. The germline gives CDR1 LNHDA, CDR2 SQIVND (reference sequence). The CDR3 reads CASSLGQGRLDEQYF. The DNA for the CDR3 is TGTGCCAGTAGTCTCGGACAGGGGCGTCTCGACGAGCAGTACTTC.

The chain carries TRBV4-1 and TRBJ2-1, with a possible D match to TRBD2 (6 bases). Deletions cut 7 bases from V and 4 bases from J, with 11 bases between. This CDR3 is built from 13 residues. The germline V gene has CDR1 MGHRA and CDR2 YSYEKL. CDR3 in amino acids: CASKGLGYNEQFF. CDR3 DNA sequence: TGCGCCAGCAAGGGACTGGGTTACAATGAGCAGTTCTTC.

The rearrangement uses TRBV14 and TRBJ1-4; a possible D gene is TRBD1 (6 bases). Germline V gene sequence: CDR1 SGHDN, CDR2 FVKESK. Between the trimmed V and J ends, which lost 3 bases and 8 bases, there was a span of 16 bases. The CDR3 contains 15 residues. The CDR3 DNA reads TGTGCCAGCAGCCAGGCACAGGGCTTTGGAGAAAAACTGTTTTTT. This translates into CASSQAQGFGEKLFF.

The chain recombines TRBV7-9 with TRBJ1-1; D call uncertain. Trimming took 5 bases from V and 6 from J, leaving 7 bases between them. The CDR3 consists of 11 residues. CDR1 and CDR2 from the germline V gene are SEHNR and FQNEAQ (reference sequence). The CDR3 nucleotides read TGTGCCAGCAGCCCCTTAGCTGAAGCTTTCTTT. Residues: CASSPLAEAFF.

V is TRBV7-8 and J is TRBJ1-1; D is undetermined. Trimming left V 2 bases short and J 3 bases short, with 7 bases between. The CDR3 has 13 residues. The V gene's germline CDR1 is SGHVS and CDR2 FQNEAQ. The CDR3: CASSLIRYTEAFF. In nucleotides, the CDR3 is TGTGCCAGCAGCTTAATTAGGTACACTGAAGCTTTCTTT.

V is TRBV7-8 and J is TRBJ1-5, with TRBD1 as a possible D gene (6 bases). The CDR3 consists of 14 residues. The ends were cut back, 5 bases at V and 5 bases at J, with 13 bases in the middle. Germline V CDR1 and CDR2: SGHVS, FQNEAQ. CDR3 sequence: CASSVQGSYQPQHF. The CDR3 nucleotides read TGTGCCAGCAGCGTACAGGGTAGTTATCAGCCCCAGCATTTT.